This T cell receptor (beta chain) came from a study of blood T cell repertoires in COVID-19 (dated by TCRdb to the early 2020s). For the wider study: Samples from collaborators originated in the United States, Italy and Spain and spanned both the acute and convalescent phases of COVID-19. The material from the prospective study consisted of cDNA or gDNA derived from T cells, B-cell-depleted T cells, or PBMCs. The dataset comprised deeply sampled blood TCRbeta repertoires from subjects exposed to, actively infected with, or recovered from COVID-19. The repertoires were released in a freely available public database meant as a resource for research on the immune response to SARS-CoV-2. The samples were drawn from the first 160 participants of the ongoing ImmuneRACE study and from 950 to 1,500 subjects provided by 6 global collaborators. Nearly every sample came with metadata listing a de-identified subject ID, COVID-19 status, age in years and sex. HLA class I and class II types, where available, came from metadata supplied by the sample provider rather than from assay-based typing. What the work shows at the level of the full study, not this receptor alone: The quantity of clinical and demographic metadata differed by source and by participant and was supplied without curation.

In the prospective study, participants were roughly 18 to 100 years old, resided in about two dozen geographic areas of the United States, and were enrolled through a virtual design. In the prospective study, participants were assigned to cohorts based on the clinical history participants reported in a screening survey and a study questionnaire. A participant counted as exposed if, within 2 weeks of entering the study, that participant had been in contact with someone who had a PCR-confirmed or clinician-diagnosed COVID-19 case. In the prospective study, whole blood, serum and a nasopharyngeal or oropharyngeal swab were collected from each participant by mobile phlebotomists. Prospective study participants could optionally give additional blood draws and questionnaires over a roughly two-month period. Before DNA extraction, blood samples from the prospective study were shipped at room temperature or frozen.

A word on this clone: It has no known antigen specificity. One base away there is no much larger clone; base qualities are not given.

Trimming takes 4 bases off V and 4 bases off J; junction bases not matched to a gene: 19. There are 19 amino acids in the CDR3, from cysteine to phenylalanine inclusive. Only the CDR3 portion is preserved as DNA: 57 bases, with reading frame beginning at the first base. CDR1 and CDR2 are read off the germline V gene (reference sequence) as MNHEY and SMNVEV. TCRbeta CDR3 regions were amplified from genomic DNA by means of the immunoSEQ Assay, a bias-controlled multiplex PCR. Processing in the source paper ran as follows. Nucleated cell counts per sample were estimated from amplification of reference gene primers within the assay. Sequence reads were collapsed and filtered to measure the absolute abundance of every unique TCRbeta CDR3 rearrangement. For each sample, productive Simpson clonality was calculated by taking the square root of Simpson's diversity index across productive rearrangements. What TCRdb holds here is the immuneACCESS table cut down to in-frame rearrangements. Part of the clones is not present; checked against another copy, under half of the missing clones reflect an unresolved V gene, and the others are unexplained. From that table come the V and J calls and clone size; the DNA was used to work out D and trimming. The sample table holds approximately 250,000 clones, of which about 91% were seen once. The ten largest account for approximately 3% of the sample.

The V and J segments used are TRBV27 and TRBJ1-2; the central 9 bases match TRBD1. The clonotype comes from a man aged 40-49 years who had been exposed to COVID-19. Sequencing was done on a sample of PBMCs or T cells enriched from blood (not recorded which). The sequenced DNA is TGTGCCAGCAGTTCCTACCTTCCGGGACAGGGTATAAGGGGCTATGGCTACACCTTC. The resulting protein is CASSSYLPGQGIRGYGYTF.